These 15 T cell receptor beta chains came from one sample sequenced in a study of T-cell reconstitution after alpha-beta-depleted transplantation in children. This sample's TCRbeta library carried unique molecular identifier barcodes. TCRdb independently ran MiXCR on the PCR reads; one entry per CDR3 protein. This table has about 640,000 distinct CDR3 sequences, 10% to 15% appearing once. This specimen was PBMCs, mostly from graft donor cells, taken 360 days after TCRalphabeta/CD19-depleted stem cell transplant. These TCRs come from a male patient younger than 18 who had a stem cell transplant for acute myeloid leukemia, so the T cells may come from the graft donor.

The sample holds a few counts of this clonotype. The rearrangement uses TRBV5-1 and TRBJ2-3, with 9 nucleotides matching TRBD2. With V trimmed by 0 bases and J by 5 bases, 10 bases remained unmatched. The germline gives CDR1 SGHRS, CDR2 YFSETQ. The CDR3 extends over 17 amino acids. The CDR3 sequence: CASSLAGGGRAQDTQYF. The CDR3 coding sequence is TGCGCCAGCAGCTTGGCCGGGGGCGGGAGGGCCCAAGATACGCAGTATTTT.

This clonotype came up a few times. The chain combines TRBV9 with TRBJ2-2, with D possibly TRBD2 on 5 matching bases. The length of the CDR3 is 16 residues. Germline V gene lookup returns CDR1 SGDLS and CDR2 YYNGEE. Trimming removed 4 bases at V and 1 base at J, with 14 bases between. CDR3 amino acids: CASSPRRRENTGELFF. The CDR3 bases are TGTGCCAGCAGCCCAAGGAGACGGGAGAACACCGGGGAGCTGTTTTTT.

There are a few counts of this clonotype. This chain joins TRBV12-1 and TRBJ2-2; no DNA check was done on the table's D call, TRBD1. TRBV12-1 is a known pseudogene. The CDR3 has 17 residues. CDR3 loop: CASSLGRDRHYTGELFF. CDR3 in DNA: TGTGCCAGCAGCCTCGGGAGGGACAGGCATTACACCGGGGAGCTGTTTTTT.

This clonotype was counted only a few times. This chain uses TRBV4-2 with TRBJ2-5; D ambiguous. This CDR3 is built from 15 residues. V was trimmed by 0 bases and J by 4 bases, leaving 12 bases between them. Germline CDR1 LGHNA, CDR2 YNFKEQ. In nucleotides, the CDR3 is TGTGCCAGCAGCCAAGACTCTAGGTTTGCAGAGACCCAGTACTTC. This translates into CASSQDSRFAETQYF.

This rearrangement joins TRBV7-3 to TRBJ2-3; either TRBD1 or TRBD2 may supply D (5 bases each). The germline CDR1 and CDR2 sequences are SGHTA and FQGTGA. The CDR3 contains 16 residues. Trimming shortened V by 5 bases and J by 4 bases, and 19 bases separated the two germline ends. Here the CDR3 DNA reads TGTGCCAGCAGCACCGGCTGGGACGGACCCTCAGATACGCAGTATTTT. It translates to CASSTGWDGPSDTQYF.

This clonotype came up many times. The genes are TRBV7-2 and TRBJ2-3; the D is unclear. The CDR3 extends over 16 amino acids. Deletions cut 1 base from V and 0 bases from J, with 11 bases between. Germline V lookup: CDR1 SGHTA, CDR2 FQGNSA. CDR3 nucleotide sequence: TGTGCCAGCAGCTTAGGAGCTGCGCATAGCACAGATACGCAGTATTTT. This sequence encodes CASSLGAAHSTDTQYF.

This clonotype was found a few times. The chain links TRBV20-1 to TRBJ2-1; D gene unclear. The ends were cut back, 5 bases at V and 7 bases at J, with 18 bases in the middle. This CDR3 has 14 amino acids. CDR1 and CDR2 from the germline V gene are DFQATT and SNEGSKA (reference sequence). The CDR3 DNA reads TGCAGTGCTGAAGGGCTAGGCCAGGCGAATGAGCAGTTCTTC. Residues: CSAEGLGQANEQFF.

This clonotype was seen a few times. The V gene is TRBV7-9, the J gene TRBJ2-1, with TRBD1 matching 10 bases. The J segment lost 5 bases and the V segment lost 5 bases, leaving 9 bases of the junction unmatched. The germline gives CDR1 SEHNR, CDR2 FQNEAQ (reference sequence). This CDR3 is 16 amino acids long. CDR3 nucleotides: TGTGCCAGCAGCCTTGCGGCGGGGACAGGGGACAATGAGCAGTTCTTC. This sequence encodes CASSLAAGTGDNEQFF.

This clonotype was counted between two and nine times. This chain links TRBV29-1 with TRBJ1-4; no definite D call. Germline V lookup: CDR1 SQVTM, CDR2 ANQGSEA. The CDR3 extends over 12 amino acids. V gave up 3 bases and J gave up 10 bases, with 12 bases separating them. The DNA for the CDR3 is TGCAGCGTTGAGCCTATCGGTGGAAAACTGTTTTTT. This sequence encodes CSVEPIGGKLFF. The variable domain in full, with the rest retrieved from reference TRBV29-1 and TRBJ1-4, is SAVISQKPSRDICQRGTSLTIQCQVDSQVTMMFWYRQQPGQSLTLIATANQGSEATYESGFVIDKFPISRPNLTFSTLTVSNMSPEDSSIYLCSVEPIGGKLFFGSGTQLSVL.

The chain carries TRBV28 and TRBJ2-4; a weak D match, TRBD2 (5 bases). The CDR3 is 15 residues long. V was cut by 6 bases and J by 6 bases, with 18 bases left in between. From germline, CDR1 is MDHEN and CDR2 SYDVKM. The CDR3 region is CASSMPDLIVNIQYF. For the CDR3, the DNA is TGTGCCAGCAGCATGCCGGACTTGATAGTAAACATTCAGTACTTC.

This clonotype showed up many times. The gene calls are TRBV15 and TRBJ2-5; D is ambiguous. The CDR3 runs to 14 residues. The germline CDR1 and CDR2 sequences are LNHNV and YYDKDF (reference sequence). Trimming took off 0 bases at V and 5 bases at J, with 10 bases between the two ends. In DNA form, the CDR3 reads TGTGCCACCAGCAGAGATCCCCGTAGGGAGACCCAGTACTTC. Translation gives CATSRDPRRETQYF. The whole variable domain, remainder taken from reference TRBV15 and TRBJ2-5, is DAMVIQNPRYQVTQFGKPVTLSCSQTLNHNVMYWYQQKSSQAPKLLFHYYDKDFNNEADTPDNFQSRRPNTSFCFLDIRSPGLGDTAMYLCATSRDPRRETQYFGPGTRLLVL.

This clonotype appeared once. The chain combines TRBV27 with TRBJ2-1; 7 bases match TRBD2. V lost 6 bases, J lost 5 bases, and 7 bases stayed unmatched. This CDR3 is 14 amino acids long. Germline CDR1 and CDR2: MNHEY and SMNVEV (reference sequence). This CDR3 is CASRPGLPNNEQFF. The CDR3 DNA follows: TGTGCCAGCAGGCCGGGACTACCTAACAATGAGCAGTTCTTC.

This clonotype has ten or more counts. The germline gene is not matched at one end of the junction; a read error may be the cause. The chain carries TRBV29-1 and TRBJ2-3; tentatively, D is TRBD1 (6 bases). Per germline, CDR1 SQVTM and CDR2 ANQGSEA. The CDR3 extends over 10 amino acids. The CDR3 nucleotides are TGCAGCGTTGAAGCACAGAGACAGGCCTTT. Translated, it gives CSVEAQRQAF.

This chain connects TRBV12-3 or TRBV12-4 to TRBJ2-5; D ambiguous. The CDR3 loop spans 13 amino acids. Trimming removed 6 bases from V and 4 bases from J, with 12 bases in between. CDR3 amino acids: CASSPPPPETQYF. The CDR3 DNA sequence: TGTGCCAGCAGCCCTCCCCCGCCAGAGACCCAGTACTTC.

The chain recombines TRBV29-1 with TRBJ1-2; D is possibly TRBD1 (5 bases). The CDR3 consists of 14 residues. CDR1 is SQVTM and CDR2 is ANQGSEA in the germline V gene. Deletions cut 7 bases from V and 2 bases from J, with 17 bases between. The CDR3, as DNA: TGCAGCGCCGCTCGGGGGAGAGGAAACTATGGCTACACCTTC. Its translation is CSAARGRGNYGYTF.